Shown below are 24 T cell receptor beta chains from a single sample sequenced in a study of blood T cell repertoires in COVID-19. TCRdb's table, derived via immunoSEQ multiplex PCR, lists solely in-frame clones and lacks some. Of around 250,000 clones in the sample, around 86% were seen once. The sample was peripheral blood. These receptor sequences come from a woman aged 40 to 49 who had recovered from COVID-19.

The rearrangement joins TRBV6-6 to TRBJ2-7, with 8 nucleotides matching TRBD1. CDR1 and CDR2 (germline): MNHNY, SVGAGI (reference sequence). V lost 5 bases to trimming and J lost 2 bases; unmatched junction nucleotides: 11. The length of the CDR3 is 16 residues. The CDR3 is CASSPVLRTGTYEQYF. The DNA for the CDR3 is TGTGCCAGCAGTCCCGTCCTTAGGACAGGGACCTACGAGCAGTACTTC.

The V and J genes are TRBV7-6 and TRBJ2-7; 7 nucleotides align to TRBD2. The CDR3 totals 16 residues. Trimming at V came to 1 base and at J to 0 bases, leaving 6 bases not matched to a gene. The germline V gene has CDR1 SGHVS and CDR2 FNYEAQ. The CDR3 here is CASSLGAGTNSYEQYF. The CDR3 bases are TGTGCCAGCAGCTTAGGGGCCGGGACTAACTCCTACGAGCAGTACTTC.

The chain uses TRBV4-2 and TRBJ2-5; TRBD2 is a possible D gene (5 bases). The V end was cut by 0 bases, the J end by 5 bases, with 10 bases between. CDR1 and CDR2 (germline): LGHNA, YNFKEQ. The CDR3 spans 14 residues. Written as DNA, the CDR3 is TGTGCCAGCAGCCAAGATGGACTTACGGAGACCCAGTACTTC. Protein sequence: CASSQDGLTETQYF.

This clone appeared once. The rearrangement joins TRBV7-7 to TRBJ2-1; 11 bases map to TRBD2. The V segment lost 5 bases and the J segment 0 bases; nucleotides outside the gene matches: 3. The CDR3 totals 16 residues. Germline lookup yields CDR1 SSHAT and CDR2 FNYEAQ (reference sequence). The CDR3 DNA reads TGTGCCAGCAGCCGAACTAGCGGGAGCTCCTACAATGAGCAGTTCTTC. Translating gives CASSRTSGSSYNEQFF.

The rearrangement joins TRBV10-3 to TRBJ2-1; tentative D call: TRBD1 (6 bases). The CDR3 sequence is 12 residues long. Germline lookup yields CDR1 ENHRY and CDR2 SYGVKD. The V and J ends lost 0 bases and 15 bases respectively, with 12 bases between them. The CDR3 reads CAISESDSFRFF. The CDR3 nucleotides are TGTGCCATCAGTGAGTCGGACAGTTTCCGGTTCTTC.

This clone appeared once. V gene TRBV11-2 combines with J gene TRBJ2-2, with 9 bases fitting TRBD2. This CDR3 spans 14 amino acids. V lost 1 base to trimming and J lost 6 bases; unmatched junction nucleotides: 0. Germline lookup yields CDR1 SGHAT and CDR2 FQNNGV. The CDR3 nucleotides are TGTGCCAGCAGCTTAGGGACTAGCGCCGGGGAGCTGTTTTTT. Protein product: CASSLGTSAGELFF. Variable domain in full (rest from reference TRBV11-2 and TRBJ2-2): EAGVAQSPRYKIIEKRQSVAFWCNPISGHATLYWYQQILGQGPKLLIQFQNNGVVDDSQLPKDRFSAERLKGVDSTLKIQPAKLEDSAVYLCASSLGTSAGELFFGEGSRLTVL.

The V and J genes are TRBV5-8 and TRBJ2-1; D gene uncertain. The length of the CDR3 is 11 residues. V was pared by 4 bases and J by 7 bases, with 6 bases between. The germline V gene has CDR1 SGHTS and CDR2 YDEGEE. The CDR3 region has the DNA TGTGCCAGCAGCCTCCCGAATGAGCAGTTCTTC. This encodes CASSLPNEQFF. Looking up the rest from reference TRBV5-8 and TRBJ2-1 gives the full variable domain: EAGVTQSPTHLIKTRGQQATLRCSPISGHTSVYWYQQALGLGLQFLLWYDEGEERNRGNFPPRFSGRQFPNYSSELNVNALELEDSALYLCASSLPNEQFFGPGTRLTVL.

The V and J genes are TRBV5-1 and TRBJ1-2, with 10 nucleotides matching TRBD1. The germline CDR1 and CDR2 sequences are SGHRS and YFSETQ. The CDR3 contains 14 residues. V gave up 3 bases and J gave up 7 bases; unmatched junction bases: 6. This chain's CDR3 is CASSSGQGETGYTF. The CDR3 DNA reads TGCGCCAGCAGCTCCGGACAGGGGGAGACTGGCTACACCTTC.

CDR3 sequence: CASSQGQFGDQPQHF. The CDR3 DNA is TGCGCCAGCAGCCAAGGACAGTTCGGTGATCAGCCCCAGCATTTT. The chain joins TRBV4-1 to TRBJ1-5; weak D call: TRBD1 (5 bases). Germline lookup yields CDR1 MGHRA and CDR2 YSYEKL. Trimming removed 1 base from V and 5 bases from J, with 12 bases in between. There are 15 residues in the CDR3.

V gene TRBV11-2 combines with J gene TRBJ2-7; tentatively, D is TRBD2 (6 bases). Germline CDR1 reads SGHAT; CDR2 reads FQNNGV. The CDR3 spans 14 residues. The V gene lost 5 bases and the J gene lost 4 bases, with 15 bases spanning the gap. CDR3 bases: TGTGCCAGCAGCCTTCGACTAGTGGGTTACGAGCAGTACTTC. This encodes CASSLRLVGYEQYF.

The sample holds one count of this clone. This chain connects TRBV5-1 to TRBJ2-7; 7 bases are a match to TRBD2. The CDR3 is 14 residues long. Germline-derived CDR1 and CDR2 are SGHRS and YFSETQ. The V segment lost 5 bases and the J segment 7 bases; nucleotides outside the gene matches: 12. The CDR3 is CASSWEGERLEQYF. In DNA form, the CDR3 reads TGCGCCAGCAGTTGGGAGGGAGAACGTTTAGAGCAGTACTTC.

The CDR3 nucleotides are TGTGCCAGTAGTATAGCCCGGGACACCTACGAGCAGTACTTC. Amino acid sequence: CASSIARDTYEQYF. This sequence joins TRBV19 and TRBJ2-7, with D possibly TRBD1 on 6 matching bases. V was clipped by 1 base and J by 2 bases, with 9 bases between them. This CDR3 has 14 amino acids. Germline assignment: CDR1 LNHDA and CDR2 SQIVND (reference sequence).

The chain has TRBV6-4 and TRBJ2-2, with 8 nucleotides matching TRBD2. Germline CDR1 reads MRHNA; CDR2 reads SNTAGT. The CDR3 has 13 residues. J gave up 6 bases and V 3 bases, and 0 bases lay outside the gene matches. The CDR3 sequence is CASSEREAGELFF. CDR3 nucleotide sequence: TGTGCCAGCAGTGAGCGGGAGGCCGGGGAGCTGTTTTTT.

The chain uses TRBV6-2 or TRBV6-3 and TRBJ2-5; possible D gene TRBD1, 6 bases. This CDR3 has 16 amino acids. V was pared by 4 bases and J by 3 bases, with 18 bases between. Germline CDR1 is MNHEY and CDR2 is SVGEGT. In nucleotides, the CDR3 is TGTGCCAGCAGTTTAGGTAGGGGGTCGACTAAAGAGACCCAGTACTTC. It specifies CASSLGRGSTKETQYF.

This sequence joins TRBV6-5 and TRBJ1-2; a possible D gene is TRBD1 (5 bases). Germline loops: CDR1 MNHEY, CDR2 SVGAGI. The germline V and J ends were trimmed by 8 bases and 3 bases, with 19 bases remaining between them. The length of the CDR3 is 15 residues. The DNA of the CDR3 is TGTGCCAGCTCTATCTCCGACAGACAATACTATGGCTACACCTTC. Translating it yields CASSISDRQYYGYTF.

As DNA, the CDR3 is TGCGCCAGCAGTGTCCTCTACAATGAGCAGTTCTTC. Encoded protein: CASSVLYNEQFF. The chain links TRBV10-2 to TRBJ2-1; D unresolved. Germline V CDR1 and CDR2: WSHSY, SAAADI. The germline V and J ends were trimmed by 4 bases and 3 bases, with 4 bases remaining between them. This CDR3 has 12 residues.

CDR3 amino acids: CASSSGTGSTDTQYF. CDR3 DNA sequence: TGTGCCAGCAGCTCCGGGACAGGTAGCACAGATACGCAGTATTTT. The chain couples TRBV7-7 to TRBJ2-3, with 8 bases matching TRBD1. CDR3 length equals 15 residues. Trimming at V came to 4 bases and at J to 0 bases, leaving 3 bases not matched to a gene. Looked up from germline, CDR1 is SSHAT and CDR2 is FNYEAQ (reference sequence). Full variable domain (rest looked up from reference TRBV7-7 and TRBJ2-3): GAGVSQSPRYKVTKRGQDVTLRCDPISSHATLYWYQQALGQGPEFLTYFNYEAQPDKSGLPSDRFSAERPEGSISTLTIQRTEQRDSAMYRCASSSGTGSTDTQYFGPGTRLTVL.

The chain employs TRBV4-2 and TRBJ2-1; D may be TRBD1 (6 bases). The CDR3 is 15 amino acids. Germline values: CDR1 LGHNA, CDR2 YNFKEQ. V was cut by 4 bases and J by 8 bases, with 18 bases left in between. The CDR3 reads CASSPQQGTADEQFF. Here the CDR3 DNA reads TGTGCCAGCAGCCCTCAACAGGGAACGGCGGATGAGCAGTTCTTC.

The genes are TRBV11-3 and TRBJ2-2; 8 positions agree with TRBD2. V dropped 5 bases and J dropped 4; count of bases not matched to a gene: 9. CDR1 and CDR2 from the germline V gene are SGHNT and YENEEA. The CDR3 extends over 16 amino acids. The CDR3 loop reads CASSRLAGGVTGELFF. CDR3 nucleotides: TGTGCCAGCAGCCGGTTGGCGGGAGGCGTCACCGGGGAGCTGTTTTTT.

The J gene is TRBJ2-3, the V gene TRBV29-1; 9 bases align to TRBD2. V trimming: 7 bases; J trimming: 6 bases; junction bases outside the gene matches: 11. Germline V gene lookup returns CDR1 SQVTM and CDR2 ANQGSEA. This CDR3 comprises 14 residues. CDR3 in amino acids: CSAQTGTSYDTQYF. As DNA, the CDR3 is TGCAGCGCCCAAACCGGGACTAGCTACGATACGCAGTATTTT.

V and J are TRBV11-3 and TRBJ2-2; 7 nucleotides agree with TRBD1. This CDR3 region has 17 residues. Germline V gene lookup returns CDR1 SGHNT and CDR2 YENEEA. J gave up 1 base and V 1 base, and 6 bases lay outside the gene matches. DNA for the CDR3: TGTGCCAGCAGCTTAGGTACCGGGACAGAGAACACCGGGGAGCTGTTTTTT. It is translated as CASSLGTGTENTGELFF.

The J gene is TRBJ2-5, the V gene TRBV3-1 (or the pseudogene TRBV3-2); maybe TRBD1 (6 bases). Deletions cut 6 bases from V and 2 bases from J, with 13 bases between. Germline V CDR1 and CDR2: LGHDT, YNNKEL (reference sequence). The CDR3 has 14 amino acids. CDR3: CASRHRTDQETQYF. The CDR3 DNA reads TGTGCCAGCAGACACCGGACAGATCAAGAGACCCAGTACTTC.

The chain is built from TRBV24-1 and TRBJ2-5; possibly TRBD2 for D (7 bases). CDR1 is KGHDR and CDR2 is SFDVKD in the germline V gene. With 3 bases removed from V and 0 bases from J, the gap between germline ends came to 22 bases. CDR3 length equals 19 residues. For the CDR3, the DNA is TGTGCCACCAGTGATCCCAGGGGAGGGCGGGAGCCGTACCAAGAGACCCAGTACTTC. Translating gives CATSDPRGGREPYQETQYF.

The chain couples TRBV5-1 to TRBJ2-3, with 9 nucleotides matching TRBD2. Germline CDR1 and CDR2: SGHRS and YFSETQ. This CDR3 contains 15 residues. V lost 0 bases and J lost 6; bases outside the gene matches: 5. DNA for the CDR3: TGCGCCAGCAGCTTGGTGGCGGGAGGGGGCGATACGCAGTATTTT. It yields the protein CASSLVAGGGDTQYF.